This T cell receptor beta chain was profiled in a study of cytomegalovirus exposure and HLA in healthy donors. Study-level results: It has been reported that TCR beta sequences accurately predicted the HLA-A and HLA-B alleles of most subjects. Some TCR beta chains (about 170 of them) were listed as cytomegalovirus-associated.

As concerns this clone: As yet, its antigen is unknown.

The CDR3 covers 15 residues. The ends lost 4 bases at V and 0 bases at J; junction bases unmatched: 4. Looked up from germline, CDR1 is MRHNA and CDR2 is SNTAGT. PCR primers comprised 60 Vbeta and 13 Jbeta primers. Only in-frame clones appear in the TCRdb table, and some are missing; sequencing was by immunoSEQ multiplex PCR. Its table records tens of thousands of clones. Sequencing was carried out using PBMCs. This TCR derives from a female donor in good health and CMV-seropositive. J is TRBJ1-2 and V is TRBV6-4, with 8 bases aligning to TRBD1. The CDR3 region has the DNA TGTGCCAGCAGTGGCGGGACAGGATCTAACTATGGCTACACCTTC. Translated: CASSGGTGSNYGYTF.